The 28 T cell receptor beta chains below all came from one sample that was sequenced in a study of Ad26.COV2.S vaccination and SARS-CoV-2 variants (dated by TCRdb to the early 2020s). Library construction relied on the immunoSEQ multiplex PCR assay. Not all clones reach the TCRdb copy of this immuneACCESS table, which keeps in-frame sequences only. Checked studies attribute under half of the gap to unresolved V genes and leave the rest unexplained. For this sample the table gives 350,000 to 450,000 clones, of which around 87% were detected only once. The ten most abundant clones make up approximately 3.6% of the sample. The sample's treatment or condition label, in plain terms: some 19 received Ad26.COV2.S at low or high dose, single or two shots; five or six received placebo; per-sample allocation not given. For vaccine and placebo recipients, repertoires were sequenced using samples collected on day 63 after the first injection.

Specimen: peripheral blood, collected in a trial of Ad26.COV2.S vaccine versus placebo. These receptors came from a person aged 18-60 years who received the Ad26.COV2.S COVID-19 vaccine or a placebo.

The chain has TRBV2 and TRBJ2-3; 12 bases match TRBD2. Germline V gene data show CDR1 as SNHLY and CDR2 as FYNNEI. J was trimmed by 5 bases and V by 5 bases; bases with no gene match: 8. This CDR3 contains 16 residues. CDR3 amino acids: CASSRLAGGPEDTQYF. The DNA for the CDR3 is TGTGCCAGCAGTCGGCTAGCGGGGGGGCCTGAAGATACGCAGTATTTT.

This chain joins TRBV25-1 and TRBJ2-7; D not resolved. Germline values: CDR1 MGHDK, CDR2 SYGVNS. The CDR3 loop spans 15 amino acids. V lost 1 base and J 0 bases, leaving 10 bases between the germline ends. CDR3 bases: TGTGCCAGCAGTGAATCCGGAATAGCCTCCTACGAGCAGTACTTC. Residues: CASSESGIASYEQYF.

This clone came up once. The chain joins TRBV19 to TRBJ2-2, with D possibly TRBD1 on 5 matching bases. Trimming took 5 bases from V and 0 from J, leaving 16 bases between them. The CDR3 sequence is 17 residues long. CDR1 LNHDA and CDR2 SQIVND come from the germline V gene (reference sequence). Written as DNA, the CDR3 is TGTGCCAGTAGTTCCCTACAGGTGTTCGCGAACACCGGGGAGCTGTTTTTT. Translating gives CASSSLQVFANTGELFF.

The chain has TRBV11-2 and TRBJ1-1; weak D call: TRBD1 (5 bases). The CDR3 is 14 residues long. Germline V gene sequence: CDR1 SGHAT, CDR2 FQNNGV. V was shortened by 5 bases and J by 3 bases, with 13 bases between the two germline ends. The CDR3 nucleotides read TGTGCCAGCAGCCCTTGGGGGAGGGACACTGAAGCTTTCTTT. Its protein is CASSPWGRDTEAFF.

CDR3 amino acids: CATSSDWEAQHF. DNA for the CDR3: TGTGCCACCAGCAGCGACTGGGAGGCCCAGCATTTT. The chain has TRBV15 and TRBJ1-5; no definite D call. Germline loops: CDR1 LNHNV, CDR2 YYDKDF (reference sequence). CDR3 length: 12 residues. V gave up 3 bases and J gave up 11 bases, with 11 bases separating them.

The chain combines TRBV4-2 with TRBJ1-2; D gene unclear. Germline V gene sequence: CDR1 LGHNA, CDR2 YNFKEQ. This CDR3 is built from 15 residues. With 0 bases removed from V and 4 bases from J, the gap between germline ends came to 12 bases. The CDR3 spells CASSQEVREIYGYTF. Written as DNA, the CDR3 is TGTGCCAGCAGCCAAGAAGTAAGGGAAATCTATGGCTACACCTTC.

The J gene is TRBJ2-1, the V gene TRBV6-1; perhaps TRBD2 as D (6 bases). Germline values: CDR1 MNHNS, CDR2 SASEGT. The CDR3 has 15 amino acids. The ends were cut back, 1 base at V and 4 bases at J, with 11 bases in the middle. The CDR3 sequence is CASSEDTSQYNEQFF. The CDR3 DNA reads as TGTGCCAGCAGTGAAGACACTAGCCAATACAATGAGCAGTTCTTC.

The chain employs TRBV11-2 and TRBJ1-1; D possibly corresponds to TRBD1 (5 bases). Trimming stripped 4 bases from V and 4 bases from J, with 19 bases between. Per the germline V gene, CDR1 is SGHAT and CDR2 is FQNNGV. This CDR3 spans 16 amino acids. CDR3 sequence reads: CASSSGGAAGPTEAFF. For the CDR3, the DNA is TGTGCCAGCAGCTCCGGCGGGGCAGCAGGGCCCACTGAAGCTTTCTTT.

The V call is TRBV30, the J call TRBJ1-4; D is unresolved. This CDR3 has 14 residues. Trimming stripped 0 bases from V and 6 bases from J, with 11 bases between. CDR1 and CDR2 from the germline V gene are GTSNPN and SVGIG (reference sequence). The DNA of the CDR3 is TGTGCCTGGAGTGTCGGGAGCACATATGAAAAACTGTTTTTT. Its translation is CAWSVGSTYEKLFF.

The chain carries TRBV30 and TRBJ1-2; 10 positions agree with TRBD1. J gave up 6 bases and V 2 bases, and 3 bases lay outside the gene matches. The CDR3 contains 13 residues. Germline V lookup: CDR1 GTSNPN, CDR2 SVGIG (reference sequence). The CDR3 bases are TGTGCCTGGAGTCCTGACAGGGGGCATGGCTACACCTTC. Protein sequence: CAWSPDRGHGYTF.

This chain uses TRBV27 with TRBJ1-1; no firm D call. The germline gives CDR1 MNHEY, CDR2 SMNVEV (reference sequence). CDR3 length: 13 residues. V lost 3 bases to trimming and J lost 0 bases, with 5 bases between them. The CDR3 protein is CASSFDMNTEAFF. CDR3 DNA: TGTGCCAGCAGTTTCGACATGAACACTGAAGCTTTCTTT.

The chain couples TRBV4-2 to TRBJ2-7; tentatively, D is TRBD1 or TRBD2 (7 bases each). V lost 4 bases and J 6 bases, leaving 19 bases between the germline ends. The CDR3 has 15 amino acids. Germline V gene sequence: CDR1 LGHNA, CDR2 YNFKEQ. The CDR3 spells CASSPGGTEYGEQYF. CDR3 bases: TGTGCCAGCAGCCCCGGGGGGACAGAGTACGGCGAGCAGTACTTC.

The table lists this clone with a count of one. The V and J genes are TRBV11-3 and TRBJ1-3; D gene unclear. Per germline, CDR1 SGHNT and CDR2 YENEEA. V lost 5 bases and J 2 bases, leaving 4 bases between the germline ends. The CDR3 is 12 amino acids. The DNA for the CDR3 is TGTGCCAGCAGCCATACTGGAAACACCATATATTTT. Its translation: CASSHTGNTIYF.

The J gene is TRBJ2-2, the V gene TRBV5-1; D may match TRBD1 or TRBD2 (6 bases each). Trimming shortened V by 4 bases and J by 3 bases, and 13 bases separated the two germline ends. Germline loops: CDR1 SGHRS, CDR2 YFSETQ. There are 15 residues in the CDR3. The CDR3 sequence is CASSPGGGDTGELFF. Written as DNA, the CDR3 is TGCGCCAGCAGCCCAGGAGGGGGTGACACCGGGGAGCTGTTTTTT.

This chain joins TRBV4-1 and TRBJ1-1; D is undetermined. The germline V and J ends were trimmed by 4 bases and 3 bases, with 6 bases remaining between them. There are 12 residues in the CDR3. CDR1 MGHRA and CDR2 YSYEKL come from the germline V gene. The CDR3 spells CASSRYDTEAFF. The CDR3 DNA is TGCGCCAGCAGCCGGTACGACACTGAAGCTTTCTTT.

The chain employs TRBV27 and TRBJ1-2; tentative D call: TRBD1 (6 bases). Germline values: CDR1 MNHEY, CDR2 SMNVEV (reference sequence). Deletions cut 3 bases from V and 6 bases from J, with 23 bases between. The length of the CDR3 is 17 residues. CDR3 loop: CASSFGPGGGLVDGYTF. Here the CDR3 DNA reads TGTGCCAGCAGTTTTGGGCCCGGCGGGGGGCTTGTTGATGGCTACACCTTC.

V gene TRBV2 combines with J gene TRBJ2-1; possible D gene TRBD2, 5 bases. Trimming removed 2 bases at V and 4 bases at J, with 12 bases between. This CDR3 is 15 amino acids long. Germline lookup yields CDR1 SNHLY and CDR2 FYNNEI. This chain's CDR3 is CASSEFPEGYNEQFF. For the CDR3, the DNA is TGTGCCAGCAGTGAATTCCCAGAGGGTTACAATGAGCAGTTCTTC.

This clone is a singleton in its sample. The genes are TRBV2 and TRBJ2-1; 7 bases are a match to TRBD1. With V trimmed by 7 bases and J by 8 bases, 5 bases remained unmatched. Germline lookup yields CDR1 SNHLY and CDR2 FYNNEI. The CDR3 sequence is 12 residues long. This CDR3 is CASTKGGYEQFF. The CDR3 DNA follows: TGTGCCAGCACGAAAGGGGGCTATGAGCAGTTCTTC.

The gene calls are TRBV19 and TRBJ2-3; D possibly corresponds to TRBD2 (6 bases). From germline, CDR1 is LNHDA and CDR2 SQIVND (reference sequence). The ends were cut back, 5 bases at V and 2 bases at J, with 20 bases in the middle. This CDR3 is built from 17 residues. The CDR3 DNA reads TGTGCCAGTAGTGCTCTCTTCGGGAGTGCCGTCACAGATACGCAGTATTTT. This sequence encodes CASSALFGSAVTDTQYF.

CDR3 nucleotide sequence: TGTGCCAGCAGCGACAGGGGCTATGGCTACACCTTC. Translation: CASSDRGYGYTF. This chain joins TRBV6-5 and TRBJ1-2; TRBD1 matches at 8 bases. Unmatched junction bases numbered 1, after V lost 6 bases and J lost 4 bases. The CDR3 covers 12 residues. Germline lookup yields CDR1 MNHEY and CDR2 SVGAGI.

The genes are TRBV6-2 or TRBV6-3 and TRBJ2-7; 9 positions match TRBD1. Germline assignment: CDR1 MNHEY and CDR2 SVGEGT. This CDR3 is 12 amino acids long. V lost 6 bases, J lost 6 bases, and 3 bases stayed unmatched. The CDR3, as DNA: TGTGCCAGCAGCAAGGACAGGGGCGAGCAGTACTTC. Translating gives CASSKDRGEQYF.

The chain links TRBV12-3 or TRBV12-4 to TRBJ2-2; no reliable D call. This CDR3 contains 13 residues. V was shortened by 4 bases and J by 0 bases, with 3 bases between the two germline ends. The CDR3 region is CASSSANTGELFF. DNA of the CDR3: TGTGCCAGCAGTTCAGCGAACACCGGGGAGCTGTTTTTT.

CDR3 loop: CASSLTTGNEKLFF. CDR3 nucleotide sequence: TGTGCCAGCAGCCTTACGACAGGGAATGAAAAACTGTTTTTT. The chain uses TRBV5-5 and TRBJ1-4; the match to TRBD1 covers 7 bases. Germline V lookup: CDR1 SGHKS, CDR2 YYEKEE (reference sequence). The CDR3 sequence is 14 residues long. V gave up 4 bases and J gave up 5 bases; unmatched junction bases: 5.

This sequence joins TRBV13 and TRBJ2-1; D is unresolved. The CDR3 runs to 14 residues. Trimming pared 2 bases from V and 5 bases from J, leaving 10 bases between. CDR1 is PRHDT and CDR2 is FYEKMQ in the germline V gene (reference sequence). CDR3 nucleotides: TGTGCCAGCAGCTTAATCACCGTAAACAATGAGCAGTTCTTC. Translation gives CASSLITVNNEQFF.

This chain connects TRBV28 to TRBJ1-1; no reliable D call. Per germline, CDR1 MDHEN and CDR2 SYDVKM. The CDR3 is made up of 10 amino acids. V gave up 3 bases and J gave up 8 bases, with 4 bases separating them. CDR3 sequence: CASSLGEAFF. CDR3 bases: TGTGCCAGCAGTTTGGGCGAAGCTTTCTTT.

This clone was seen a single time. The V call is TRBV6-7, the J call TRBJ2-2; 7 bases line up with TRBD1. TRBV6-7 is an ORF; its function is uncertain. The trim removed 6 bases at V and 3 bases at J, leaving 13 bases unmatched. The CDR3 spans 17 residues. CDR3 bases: TGTGCCAGCAGACAATCAGGACAGGAGGTACACACCGGGGAGCTGTTTTTT. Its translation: CASRQSGQEVHTGELFF.

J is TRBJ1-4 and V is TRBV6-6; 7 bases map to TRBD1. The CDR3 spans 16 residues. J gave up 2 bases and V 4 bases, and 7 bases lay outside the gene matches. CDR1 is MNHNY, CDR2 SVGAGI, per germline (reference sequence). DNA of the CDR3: TGTGCCAGCAGTTCGATGACAGGGAGCACTAATGAAAAACTGTTTTTT. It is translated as CASSSMTGSTNEKLFF.

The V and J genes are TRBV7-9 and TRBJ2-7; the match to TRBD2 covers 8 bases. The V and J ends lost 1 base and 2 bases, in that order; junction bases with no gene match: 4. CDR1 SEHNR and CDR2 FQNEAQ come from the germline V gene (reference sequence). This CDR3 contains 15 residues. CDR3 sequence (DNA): TGTGCCAGCAGCTTAGAGGGACTAGTTCCCTACGAGCAGTACTTC. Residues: CASSLEGLVPYEQYF.